A selection of T cell receptor beta chains follows, all from one sample in a study of T cell clones after liver transplantation. Data came from immunoSEQ multiplex PCR; TCRdb stores just in-frame clones and leaves some out. The sample contains fewer than 65,000 clones, about 90% of which appear only once. This material consisted of CD8+ T cells from blood, taken 12 months after liver transplant. The receptors stem from a human patient who received a liver transplant. The graft donor may be the source of some T cells. The CDR3 runs from the conserved cysteine through the conserved F or W. A D gene is named only where the DNA matches it firmly. The size field is filled for only some rows; it gives once, few, many or a size class.

NA	few	TRBJ1-2	TRBV28	CASSLTGTRKGYTF	TGTGCCAGCAGTTTGACCGGGACCAGAAAGGGCTACACCTTC
TRBD1	NA	TRBJ1-1	TRBV14	CASSRTGANTEAFF	TGTGCCAGCAGCCGCACAGGGGCGAACACTGAAGCTTTCTTT
NA	NA	TRBJ2-7	TRBV11-2	CASSLEGGFFYEQYF	TGTGCCAGCAGCTTAGAAGGGGGGTTCTTCTACGAGCAGTACTTC
NA	NA	TRBJ1-2	TRBV6-1	CASRGTPDAGYGYTF	TGTGCCAGCAGAGGGACGCCTGACGCAGGGTATGGCTACACCTTC
NA	once	TRBJ2-7	TRBV9	CASSLDGTTYEQYF	TGTGCCAGCAGCCTTGACGGGACCACCTACGAGCAGTACTTC
TRBD1	few	TRBJ2-5	TRBV2	CASRDREETQYF	TGTGCCAGCAGGGACAGGGAAGAGACCCAGTACTTC
NA	NA	TRBJ1-2	TRBV5-1	CASSLLGVDYGYTF	TGCGCCAGCAGCTTGTTGGGAGTGGACTATGGCTACACCTTC
TRBD2	NA	TRBJ2-2	TRBV27	CASRASGNTGELFF	TGTGCCAGCAGGGCTAGCGGGAACACCGGGGAGCTGTTTTTT
TRBD1	NA	TRBJ2-7	TRBV27	CASSTRQGAEEQYF	TGTGCCAGCAGTACAAGACAGGGGGCAGAAGAGCAGTACTTC
TRBD1	NA	TRBJ2-2	TRBV27	CASSPPGQGMGGELFF	TGTGCCAGCAGTCCCCCGGGACAGGGAATGGGCGGGGAGCTGTTTTTT
TRBD2	NA	TRBJ2-1	TRBV5-1	CASSVWALAGSNEQFF	TGCGCCAGCAGCGTGTGGGCACTAGCGGGTTCTAATGAGCAGTTCTTC
NA	once	TRBJ2-1	TRBV19	CASSRQELTYNEQFF	TGTGCCAGCTCGCGACAGGAATTAACCTACAATGAGCAGTTCTTC
NA	NA	TRBJ1-1	TRBV6-1	CASSLRGDTEAFF	TGTGCCAGCAGCCTCCGTGGGGACACTGAAGCTTTCTTT
NA	NA	TRBJ2-7	TRBV6-5	CASSPLSGYEQYF	TGTGCCAGCAGTCCCTTGTCCGGCTACGAGCAGTACTTC
NA	NA	TRBJ1-1	TRBV4-3	CASSQDDRWNTEAFF	TGCGCCAGCAGCCAAGACGACAGGTGGAACACTGAAGCTTTCTTT
NA	NA	TRBJ2-7	TRBV10-3	CAISGTVSYEQYF	TGTGCCATCAGCGGGACGGTTTCCTACGAGCAGTACTTC
NA	NA	TRBJ1-1	TRBV6-5	CASSYLGQGPEAFF	TGTGCCAGCAGTTACTTGGGGCAGGGCCCTGAAGCTTTCTTT
TRBD2	NA	TRBJ2-2	TRBV28	CASSSGLAGDDTGELFF	TGTGCCAGCAGTTCCGGACTAGCGGGAGACGACACCGGGGAGCTGTTTTTT
TRBD2	NA	TRBJ2-3	TRBV14	CASSQERGLYTDTQYF	TGTGCCAGCAGCCAGGAGCGGGGACTGTATACAGATACGCAGTATTTT
NA	NA	TRBJ1-1	TRBV4-1	CASSQDRFLNTEAFF	TGCGCCAGCAGCCAAGATCGCTTCCTGAACACTGAAGCTTTCTTT
NA	NA	TRBJ2-7	TRBV28	CASSPYRAQEQYF	TGTGCCAGCAGTCCCTACAGAGCTCAGGAGCAGTACTTC
NA	NA	TRBJ2-7	TRBV5-4	CASSAQGGGGYEQYF	TGTGCCAGCAGCGCTCAGGGGGGGGGTGGCTACGAGCAGTACTTC
NA	NA	TRBJ1-2	TRBV19	CASSLTANYGYTF	TGTGCCAGTAGTCTTACCGCTAACTATGGCTACACCTTC
TRBD1	NA	TRBJ2-7	TRBV28	CASMGVGQGAGEQYF	TGTGCCAGCATGGGGGTAGGACAGGGCGCGGGTGAGCAGTACTTC
TRBD2	NA	TRBJ2-2	TRBV29-1	CSVEDASGPAGELFF	TGCAGCGTTGAAGATGCTAGCGGGCCAGCGGGGGAGCTGTTTTTT
TRBD1	NA	TRBJ1-1	TRBV7-8	CASSSGTGDTEAFF	TGTGCCAGCAGCTCCGGGACAGGGGATACTGAAGCTTTCTTT
TRBD2	NA	TRBJ2-3	TRBV9	CASSLQRETDTQYF	TGTGCCAGCAGCCTCCAGCGGGAGACAGATACGCAGTATTTT
NA	few	TRBJ1-4	TRBV11-2	CASSLGQGATNEKLFF	TGTGCCAGCAGCCTAGGCCAGGGTGCAACTAATGAAAAACTGTTTTTT
NA	NA	TRBJ1-5	TRBV7-8	CASSLQGNQPQHF	TGTGCCAGCAGCTTACAGGGCAATCAGCCCCAGCATTTT
TRBD2	NA	TRBJ2-7	TRBV4-1	CASSPTSGVSYEQYF	TGCGCCAGCAGCCCGACTAGCGGGGTGTCCTACGAGCAGTACTTC
TRBD1	NA	TRBJ1-5	TRBV30	CAWSQGFGNQPQHF	TGTGCCTGGTCACAGGGGTTTGGCAATCAGCCCCAGCATTTT
TRBD2	once	TRBJ2-1	TRBV2	CASSKGTSGIKHNEQFF	TGTGCCAGCAGTAAGGGGACTAGCGGGATAAAGCACAATGAGCAGTTCTTC
TRBD1	NA	TRBJ1-1	TRBV5-1	CASSVRDRGYTGTEAFF	TGCGCCAGCAGCGTGAGGGACAGGGGATATACTGGCACTGAAGCTTTCTTT
NA	NA	TRBJ2-7	TRBV4-3	CASSLQRGRVDEQYF	TGCGCCAGCAGCCTCCAAAGGGGCCGGGTGGACGAGCAGTACTTC
NA	NA	TRBJ1-1	TRBV5-4	CASSLVRGGTEAFF	TGTGCCAGCAGCTTGGTCCGGGGGGGCACTGAAGCTTTCTTT
NA	NA	TRBJ1-5	TRBV2	CASSELAVNQPQHF	TGTGCCAGCAGTGAATTGGCAGTAAATCAGCCCCAGCATTTT
TRBD2	NA	TRBJ2-7	TRBV28	CASSSAGASLYEQYF	TGTGCCAGCAGCTCAGCGGGAGCTTCCCTCTACGAGCAGTACTTC
NA	NA	TRBJ2-7	TRBV15	CATSRDQPAYEQYF	TGTGCCACCAGCAGAGATCAGCCAGCCTACGAGCAGTACTTC
NA	once	TRBJ2-7	TRBV7-9	CASSPPLTPNEQYF	TGTGCCAGCAGCCCCCCCCTGACACCTAACGAGCAGTACTTC
NA	once	TRBJ2-7	TRBV9	CASSAESGSSYEQYF	TGTGCCAGCAGCGCCGAGTCAGGGAGCTCCTACGAGCAGTACTTC
NA	NA	TRBJ1-5	TRBV15	CATSSLTGGNQPQHF	TGTGCCACCAGCAGCCTTACCGGCGGGAATCAGCCCCAGCATTTT
NA	NA	TRBJ2-2	TRBV19	CASSIGRGNTGELFF	TGTGCCAGTAGTATAGGCAGGGGTAACACCGGGGAGCTGTTTTTT
TRBD2	once	TRBJ2-2	TRBV4-3	CASSQGIAGGPGELFF	TGCGCCAGCAGCCAAGGGATAGCGGGAGGGCCCGGGGAGCTGTTTTTT
TRBD1	NA	TRBJ2-1	TRBV28	CASIPDRVNEQFF	TGTGCCAGCATCCCCGACAGGGTCAATGAGCAGTTCTTC
NA	NA	TRBJ1-5	TRBV19	CASSAHAGPAGGSNQPQHF	TGTGCCAGTAGCGCCCATGCGGGCCCGGCCGGCGGTAGCAATCAGCCCCAGCATTTT
NA	NA	TRBJ2-7	TRBV29-1	CTIQSDTYEQYF	TGCACTATCCAATCAGACACCTACGAGCAGTACTTC